This TCR beta chain was found in a study of T cells in Graves' hyperthyroidism and ophthalmopathy. Study-wide context: Peripheral blood sampling occurred at initial diagnosis, before any treatment. Study findings and constraints: Ophthalmopathy stood apart from stable hyperthyroidism in a 13 V-J model.

A remark on this clonotype: The antigen remains unidentified.

There were TCR beta CDR3 regions amplified from RNA transcripts. A set of HTBI primers served as the primers for a first-round RT-PCR of the TCR CDR3. TCRdb reprocessed the multiplex PCR reads via MiXCR and lists one record per CDR3 protein. The sample records about 710,000 distinct CDR3 sequences, about 17% being singletons. Stable hyperthyroidism: no ophthalmopathy progression over 18 months of follow-up. Sequencing was done on a sample of blood. This TCR was sampled from a man aged 18 to 30 with Graves' hyperthyroidism.

The CDR3 reads CSAGVTTGGAYNEQFF. The CDR3 DNA follows: TGCAGTGCTGGGGTGACGACAGGGGGCGCCTACAATGAGCAGTTCTTC. This chain connects TRBV20-1 to TRBJ2-1; TRBD1 agrees at 10 bases. The CDR3 consists of 16 residues. Germline CDR1 DFQATT, CDR2 SNEGSKA (reference sequence). With 5 bases clipped from V and 2 bases from J, the junction kept 9 bases outside the gene matches.